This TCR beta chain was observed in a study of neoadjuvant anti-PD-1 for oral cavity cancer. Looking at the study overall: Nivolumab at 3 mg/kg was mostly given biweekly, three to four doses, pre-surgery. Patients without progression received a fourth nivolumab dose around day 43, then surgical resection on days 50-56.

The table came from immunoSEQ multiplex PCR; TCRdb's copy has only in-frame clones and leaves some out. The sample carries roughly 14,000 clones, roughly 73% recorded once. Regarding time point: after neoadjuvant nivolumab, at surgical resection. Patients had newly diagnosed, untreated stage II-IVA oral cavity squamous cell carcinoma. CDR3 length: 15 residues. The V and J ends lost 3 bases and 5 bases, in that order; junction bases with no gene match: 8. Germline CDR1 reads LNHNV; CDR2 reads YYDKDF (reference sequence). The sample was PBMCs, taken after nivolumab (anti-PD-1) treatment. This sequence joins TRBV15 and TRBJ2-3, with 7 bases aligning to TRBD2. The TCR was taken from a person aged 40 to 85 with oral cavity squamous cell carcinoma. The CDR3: CATSSFQASGDTQYF. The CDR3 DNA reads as TGTGCCACCAGCAGCTTCCAGGCTAGCGGAGATACGCAGTATTTT.